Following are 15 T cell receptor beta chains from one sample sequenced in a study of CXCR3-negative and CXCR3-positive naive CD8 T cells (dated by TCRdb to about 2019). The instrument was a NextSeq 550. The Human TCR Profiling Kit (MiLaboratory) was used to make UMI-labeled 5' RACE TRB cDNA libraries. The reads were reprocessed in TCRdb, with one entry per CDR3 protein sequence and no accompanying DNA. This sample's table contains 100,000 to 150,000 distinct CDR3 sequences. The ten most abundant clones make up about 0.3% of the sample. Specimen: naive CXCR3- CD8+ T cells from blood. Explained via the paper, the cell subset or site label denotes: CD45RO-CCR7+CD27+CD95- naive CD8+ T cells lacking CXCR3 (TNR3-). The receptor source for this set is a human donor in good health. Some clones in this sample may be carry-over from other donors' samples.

CDR3 sequence: CASSQGNGGTGELFF. The chain couples TRBV4-3 to TRBJ2-2; TCRdb lists TRBD1, though no DNA is available to test this call. Germline values: CDR1 LGHNA, CDR2 YSLEER. CDR3 size: 15 residues.

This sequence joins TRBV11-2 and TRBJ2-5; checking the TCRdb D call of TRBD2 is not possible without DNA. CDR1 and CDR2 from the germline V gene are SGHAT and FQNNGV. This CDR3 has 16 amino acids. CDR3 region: CASSFFSREARETQYF.

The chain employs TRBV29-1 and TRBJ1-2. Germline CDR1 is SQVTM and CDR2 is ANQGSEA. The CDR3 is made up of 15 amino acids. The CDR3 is CSSGGGSGSNYGYTF. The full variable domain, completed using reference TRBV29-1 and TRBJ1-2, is SAVISQKPSRDICQRGTSLTIQCQVDSQVTMMFWYRQQPGQSLTLIATANQGSEATYESGFVIDKFPISRPNLTFSTLTVSNMSPEDSSIYLCSSGGGSGSNYGYTFGSGTRLTVV.

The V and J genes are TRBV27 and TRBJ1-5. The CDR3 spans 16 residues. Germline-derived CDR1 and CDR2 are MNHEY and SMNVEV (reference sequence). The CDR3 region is CASSLSGLGLTQPQHF.

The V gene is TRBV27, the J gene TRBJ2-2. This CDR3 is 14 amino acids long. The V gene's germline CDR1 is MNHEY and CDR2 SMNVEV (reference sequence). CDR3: CASSLLAVTGELFF.

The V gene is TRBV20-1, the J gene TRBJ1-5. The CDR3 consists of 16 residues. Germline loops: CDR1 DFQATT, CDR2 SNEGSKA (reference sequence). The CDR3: CSARDRAAASNQPQHF.

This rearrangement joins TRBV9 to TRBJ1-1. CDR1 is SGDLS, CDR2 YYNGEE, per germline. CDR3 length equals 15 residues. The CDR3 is CASSVGGRMNTEAFF.

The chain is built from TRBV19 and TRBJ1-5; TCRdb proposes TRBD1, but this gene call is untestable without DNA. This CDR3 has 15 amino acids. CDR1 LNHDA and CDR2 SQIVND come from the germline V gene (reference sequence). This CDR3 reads CASTIGWGGNQPQHF.

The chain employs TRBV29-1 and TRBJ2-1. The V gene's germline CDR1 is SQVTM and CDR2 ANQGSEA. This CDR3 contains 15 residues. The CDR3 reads CSVPSAEKSYNEQFF.

CDR3 sequence reads: CASSVGEAGAYNEQFF. V is TRBV9 and J is TRBJ2-1; with no DNA, the TCRdb D assignment of TRBD1 cannot be verified. This CDR3 spans 16 amino acids. Germline CDR1 SGDLS, CDR2 YYNGEE.

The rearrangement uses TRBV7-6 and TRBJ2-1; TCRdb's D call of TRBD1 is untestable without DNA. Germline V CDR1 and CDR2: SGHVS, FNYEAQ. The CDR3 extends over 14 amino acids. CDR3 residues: CASSSGGLPNEQFF. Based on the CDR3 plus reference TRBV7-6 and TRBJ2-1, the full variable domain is GAGVSQSPRYKVTKRGQDVALRCDPISGHVSLYWYRQALGQGPEFLTYFNYEAQQDKSGLPNDRFSAERPEGSISTLTIQRTEQRDSAMYRCASSSGGLPNEQFFGPGTRLTVL.

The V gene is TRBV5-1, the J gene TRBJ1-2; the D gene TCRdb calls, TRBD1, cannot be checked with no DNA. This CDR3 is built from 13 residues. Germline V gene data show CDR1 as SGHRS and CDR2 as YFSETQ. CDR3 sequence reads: CASSPEGVDGYTF.

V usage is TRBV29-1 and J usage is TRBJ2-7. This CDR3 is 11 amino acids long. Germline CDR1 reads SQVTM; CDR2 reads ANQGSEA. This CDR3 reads CSVAGSHEQYF.

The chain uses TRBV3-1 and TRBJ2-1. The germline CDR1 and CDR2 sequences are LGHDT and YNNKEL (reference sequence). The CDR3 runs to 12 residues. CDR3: CASSQDFNEQFF.

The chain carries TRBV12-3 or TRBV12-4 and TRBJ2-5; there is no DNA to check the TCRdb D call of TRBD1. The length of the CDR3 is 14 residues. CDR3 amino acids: CASSQGQLQETQYF.